This T cell receptor (delta chain) was profiled in a study of gamma-delta T cells after stem cell transplantation. The CDR3 is 16 amino acids. From germline, CDR1 is GEAIGNYY and CDR2 EKD. The V gene end was trimmed by 5 bases and the J gene end by 0 bases; junction bases not matched to a gene: 9. TCRdb re-identified clones in the RT-PCR reads via CATT. The repertoire includes some 1,000 delta-chain clones, about 3% of them detected once, and around two thirds sits in the top ten. This clone has more than one count but fewer than ten. The protein recorded in TCRdb matches a much larger clone and deviates from this DNA's translation at residue 4, suggesting a read error; the protein here is obtained by translating the DNA.

The chain joins TRDV2 to TRDJ1, with TRDD3 identical over 9 bases. The receptor's source is a human donor. It is not recorded whose cells these are; they may come from a transplant donor. The sequenced sample was gamma-delta T cells. The DNA of the CDR3 is TGTGCCTGTGGCCCACTGGGGGAATTGTACACCGATAAACTCATCTTT. The encoded protein is CACGPLGELYTDKLIF.